This TCR beta chain was sequenced in a study of cytomegalovirus exposure and HLA in healthy donors. The overall study: A later analysis reported the roughly 120 validation repertoires used the same platform as the 550 to 800 first-cohort repertoires. The study, taken as a whole, reports: Reported performance of the classifier showed diagnosis of cytomegalovirus status with high specificity and sensitivity.

This clone has a single count. Its specificity is not known. Assay used: immunoSEQ multiplex PCR; TCRdb lists only in-frame clones, some missing. The sample contains 66,000 or so clones, around 97% of which appear only once. A roughly 130-subject validation cohort, separate from the roughly 670-subject first cohort, supplied the donors. With 2 bases removed from V and 0 bases from J, the gap between germline ends came to 8 bases. This CDR3 spans 14 amino acids. CDR1 is MNHNY and CDR2 is SVGAGI in the germline V gene (reference sequence). This TCR derives from a woman between 18 and 29 years old in good health and CMV-seropositive. The rearrangement uses TRBV6-6 and TRBJ2-7, with D unresolved. The source material was PBMCs. The chain's CDR3 is CASSYLASSYEQYF. The CDR3 nucleotides are TGTGCCAGCAGTTACCTTGCGAGCTCCTACGAGCAGTACTTC.